One and the same sample provided the 15 T cell receptor beta chains below, sequenced in a study of OX40 agonist ivuxolimab in advanced cancers. Sequencing was performed with immunoSEQ multiplex PCR; in TCRdb, only in-frame clones are kept and a portion is missing. The sample yields around 19,000 clones, approximately 84% seen once. The sequencing here drew on CD4+ or CD8+ T cells sorted from blood, taken in a trial of the OX40 agonist ivuxolimab. Receptors originate from an adult with an advanced solid tumor such as melanoma, head and neck, liver or kidney cancer.

This CDR3 is CASSPEGVTKNIQYF. The CDR3 DNA sequence: TGTGCCAGCAGCCCCGAGGGGGTAACGAAAAACATTCAGTACTTC. V is TRBV13 and J is TRBJ2-4; tentative D call: TRBD1 (6 bases). V shed 5 bases and J shed 4 bases, with 15 bases lying between them. CDR3 length equals 15 residues. The germline V gene encodes CDR1 PRHDT and CDR2 FYEKMQ (reference sequence).

By share, this clone ranks as medium-sized. The chain couples TRBV7-6 to TRBJ2-7; D assignment may be TRBD1 or TRBD2 (5 bases each). The CDR3 runs 15 residues. The germline CDR1 and CDR2 sequences are SGHVS and FNYEAQ. V dropped 1 base and J dropped 2 bases, with 12 bases sitting between them. The CDR3 reads CASSLEGDPAYEQYF. The CDR3 bases are TGTGCCAGCAGCTTAGAAGGGGACCCTGCCTACGAGCAGTACTTC.

The V call is TRBV7-9, the J call TRBJ1-1, with 9 positions matching TRBD1. The V gene's germline CDR1 is SEHNR and CDR2 FQNEAQ (reference sequence). The CDR3 contains 12 residues. After removal of 6 bases from V and 5 bases from J, the junction contained 1 base not matched to a gene. CDR3 loop: CASRTGGTEAFF. Written as DNA, the CDR3 is TGTGCCAGCAGGACAGGGGGAACTGAAGCTTTCTTT.

The rearrangement links TRBV19 to TRBJ2-7; a weak D match, TRBD1 (5 bases). This CDR3 is built from 16 residues. Germline lookup yields CDR1 LNHDA and CDR2 SQIVND (reference sequence). V was shortened by 0 bases and J by 1 base, with 13 bases between the two germline ends. CDR3 sequence reads: CASSIDLPGLSYEQYF. The CDR3 nucleotides are TGTGCCAGTAGTATAGATCTGCCAGGGCTTTCCTACGAGCAGTACTTC.

The chain combines TRBV5-6 with TRBJ1-6, with a possible D match to TRBD1 (5 bases). V dropped 3 bases and J dropped 5 bases, with 9 bases sitting between them. The germline CDR1 and CDR2 sequences are SGHDT and YYEEEE. This CDR3 has 14 residues. In DNA form, the CDR3 reads TGTGCCAGCAGCTGGGGACGGAATAATTCACCCCTCCACTTT. This sequence encodes CASSWGRNNSPLHF.

The V gene is TRBV29-1, the J gene TRBJ1-3; D not resolved. Germline values: CDR1 SQVTM, CDR2 ANQGSEA. The CDR3 covers 19 residues. V was pared by 0 bases and J by 3 bases, with 24 bases between. CDR3 loop: CSVEDWSSNEFLGGNTIYF. CDR3 sequence (DNA): TGCAGCGTTGAAGATTGGTCCAGCAATGAATTTTTGGGTGGAAACACCATATATTTT.

The V gene is TRBV9, the J gene TRBJ2-3; no clear D. Per the germline V gene, CDR1 is SGDLS and CDR2 is YYNGEE. V was clipped by 4 bases and J by 4 bases, with 7 bases between them. The CDR3 is 12 residues long. The CDR3 region has the DNA TGTGCCAGCAGCTCACGGGCAGATACGCAGTATTTT. Encoded protein: CASSSRADTQYF.

The V gene is TRBV29-1, the J gene TRBJ1-1, with D unresolved. The germline gives CDR1 SQVTM, CDR2 ANQGSEA. The CDR3 is 15 residues long. V lost 7 bases and J 3 bases, leaving 21 bases between the germline ends. This chain's CDR3 is CSANWFGSADTEAFF. DNA of the CDR3: TGCAGCGCCAACTGGTTCGGCTCCGCGGACACTGAAGCTTTCTTT.

Only a few counts were recorded for this clone. The gene calls are TRBV7-9 and TRBJ1-2, with D tentatively TRBD1 (5 bases). Germline loops: CDR1 SEHNR, CDR2 FQNEAQ (reference sequence). The CDR3 has 13 amino acids. V dropped 0 bases and J dropped 8 bases, with 10 bases sitting between them. Written as DNA, the CDR3 is TGTGCCAGCAGCTTAGCCCCCGGGGACGGCTACACCTTC. This gives the protein CASSLAPGDGYTF. The full variable domain, rest sourced from reference TRBV7-9 and TRBJ1-2, is DTGVSQNPRHKITKRGQNVTFRCDPISEHNRLYWYRQTLGQGPEFLTYFQNEAQLEKSRLLSDRFSAERPKGSFSTLEIQRTEQGDSAMYLCASSLAPGDGYTFGSGTRLTVV.

The CDR3 here is CASRATDWGYNYGYTF. The CDR3 DNA sequence: TGTGCCAGCAGGGCCACCGATTGGGGGTACAACTATGGCTACACCTTC. The chain is built from TRBV28 and TRBJ1-2; tentatively, D is TRBD1 (5 bases). Trimming shortened V by 6 bases and J by 2 bases, and 19 bases separated the two germline ends. The CDR3 sequence is 16 residues long. Germline assignment: CDR1 MDHEN and CDR2 SYDVKM.

The rearrangement links TRBV27 to TRBJ2-7, with TRBD1 identical over 10 bases. This CDR3 contains 15 residues. CDR1 MNHEY and CDR2 SMNVEV come from the germline V gene (reference sequence). V lost 4 bases to trimming and J lost 3 bases; unmatched junction nucleotides: 6. The DNA for the CDR3 is TGTGCCAGCAGTTATTCCGGGACAGGGGACTACGAGCAGTACTTC. Protein: CASSYSGTGDYEQYF.

The chain combines TRBV4-1 with TRBJ2-1; TRBD1 aligns across 12 bases. J gave up 6 bases and V 3 bases, and 6 bases lay outside the gene matches. The germline V gene has CDR1 MGHRA and CDR2 YSYEKL. The CDR3 spans 16 residues. The CDR3 DNA reads TGCGCCAGCAGCCAGGGGGGACAGGGGGCGATCAATGAGCAGTTCTTC. This encodes CASSQGGQGAINEQFF.

The chain carries TRBV2 and TRBJ2-6; possibly TRBD2 for D (5 bases). Germline values: CDR1 SNHLY, CDR2 FYNNEI. The CDR3 length is 15 residues. V lost 9 bases and J 0 bases, leaving 12 bases between the germline ends. The CDR3 protein is CARRRGSSGANVLTF. CDR3 sequence (DNA): TGTGCCAGGAGACGAGGGAGCTCTGGGGCCAACGTCCTGACTTTC.

The CDR3 is CASSYSKETGTEAFF. The DNA of the CDR3 is TGTGCCAGCAGTTACTCGAAAGAGACGGGGACTGAAGCTTTCTTT. The chain employs TRBV6-6 and TRBJ1-1; D is unresolved. V lost 0 bases to trimming and J lost 5 bases, with 13 bases between them. Germline CDR1 MNHNY, CDR2 SVGAGI (reference sequence). The CDR3 is 15 residues long.

The rearrangement links TRBV5-1 to TRBJ2-1; tentatively, D is TRBD1 or TRBD2 (6 bases each). The V gene lost 6 bases and the J gene lost 5 bases, with 21 bases spanning the gap. Germline V gene lookup returns CDR1 SGHRS and CDR2 YFSETQ. The CDR3 has 16 residues. The DNA for the CDR3 is TGCGCCAGCAACCTAGTTGGAGGGGGGTCTGACAATGAGCAGTTCTTC. Protein product: CASNLVGGGSDNEQFF.